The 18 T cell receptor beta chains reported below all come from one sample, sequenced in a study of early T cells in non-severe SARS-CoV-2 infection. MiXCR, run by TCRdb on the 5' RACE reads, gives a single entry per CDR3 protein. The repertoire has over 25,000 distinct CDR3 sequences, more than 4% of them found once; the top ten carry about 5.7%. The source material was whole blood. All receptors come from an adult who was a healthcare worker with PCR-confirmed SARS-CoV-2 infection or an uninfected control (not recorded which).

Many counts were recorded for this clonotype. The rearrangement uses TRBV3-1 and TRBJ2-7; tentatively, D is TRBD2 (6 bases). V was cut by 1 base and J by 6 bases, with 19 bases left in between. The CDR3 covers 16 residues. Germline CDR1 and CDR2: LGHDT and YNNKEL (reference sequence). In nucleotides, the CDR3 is TGTGCCAGCAGCCAAGGGGGGGTTAGCCTTACCTCCGAGCAGTACTTC. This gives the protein CASSQGGVSLTSEQYF.

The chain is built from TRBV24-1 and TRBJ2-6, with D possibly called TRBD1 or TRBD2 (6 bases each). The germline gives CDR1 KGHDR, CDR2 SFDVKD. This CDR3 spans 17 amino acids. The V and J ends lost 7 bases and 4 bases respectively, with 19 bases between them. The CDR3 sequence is CATREGERLLGANVLTF. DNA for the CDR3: TGTGCCACCAGGGAGGGGGAAAGGCTTTTAGGGGCCAACGTCCTGACTTTC.

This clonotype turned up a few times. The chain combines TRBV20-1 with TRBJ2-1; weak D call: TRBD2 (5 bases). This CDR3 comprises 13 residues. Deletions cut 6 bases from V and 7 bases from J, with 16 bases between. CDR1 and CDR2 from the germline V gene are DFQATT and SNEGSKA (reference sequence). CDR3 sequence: CSATQDTRNEQFF. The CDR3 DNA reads TGCAGTGCCACCCAAGATACTAGGAATGAGCAGTTCTTC.

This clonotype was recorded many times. CDR3 region: CASSLYPPGLVSSEQFF. CDR3 sequence (DNA): TGTGCCAGCAGCTTGTACCCTCCGGGACTAGTGTCTTCTGAGCAGTTCTTC. The V call is TRBV27, the J call TRBJ2-1; TRBD2 aligns across 8 bases. The CDR3 covers 17 residues. Per the germline V gene, CDR1 is MNHEY and CDR2 is SMNVEV (reference sequence). Trimming removed 6 bases from V and 9 bases from J; junction bases left unmatched: 19.

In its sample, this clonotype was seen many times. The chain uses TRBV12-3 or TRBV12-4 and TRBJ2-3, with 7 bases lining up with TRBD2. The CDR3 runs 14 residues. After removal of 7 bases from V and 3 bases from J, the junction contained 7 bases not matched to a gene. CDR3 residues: CASTLGGVTDTQYF. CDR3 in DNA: TGTGCCAGCACCTTGGGGGGGGTTACAGATACGCAGTATTTT.

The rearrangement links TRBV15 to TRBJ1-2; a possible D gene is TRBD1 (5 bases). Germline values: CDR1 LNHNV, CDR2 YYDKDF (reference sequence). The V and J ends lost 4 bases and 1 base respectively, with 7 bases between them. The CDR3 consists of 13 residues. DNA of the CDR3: TGTGCCACCAGCATCAGGGTTAACTATGGCTACACCTTC. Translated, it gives CATSIRVNYGYTF.

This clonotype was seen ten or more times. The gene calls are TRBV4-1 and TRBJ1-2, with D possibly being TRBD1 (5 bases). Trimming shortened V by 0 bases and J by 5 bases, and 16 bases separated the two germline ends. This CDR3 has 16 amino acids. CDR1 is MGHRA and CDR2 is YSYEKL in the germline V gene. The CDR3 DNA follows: TGCGCCAGCAGCCAAGAATTAGGGGCTCATCTTTATGGCTACACCTTC. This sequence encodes CASSQELGAHLYGYTF.

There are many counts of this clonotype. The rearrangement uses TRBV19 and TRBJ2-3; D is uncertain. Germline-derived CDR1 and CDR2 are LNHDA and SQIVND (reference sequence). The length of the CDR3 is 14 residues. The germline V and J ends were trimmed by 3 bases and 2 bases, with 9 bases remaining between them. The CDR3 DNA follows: TGTGCCAGTAGTATTGGCGGAGTCACAGATACGCAGTATTTT. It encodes CASSIGGVTDTQYF. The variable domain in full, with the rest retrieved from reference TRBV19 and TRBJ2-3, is DGGITQSPKYLFRKEGQNVTLSCEQNLNHDAMYWYRQDPGQGLRLIYYSQIVNDFQKGDIAEGYSVSREKKESFPLTVTSAQKNPTAFYLCASSIGGVTDTQYFGPGTRLTVL.

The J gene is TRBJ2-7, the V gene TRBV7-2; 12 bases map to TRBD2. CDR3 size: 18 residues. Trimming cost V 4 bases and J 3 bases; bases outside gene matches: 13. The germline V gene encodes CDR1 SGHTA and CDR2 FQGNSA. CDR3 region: CASSSRLAGGPSNYEQYF. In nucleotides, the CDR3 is TGTGCCAGCAGCTCAAGGCTAGCGGGAGGGCCGAGTAACTACGAGCAGTACTTC.

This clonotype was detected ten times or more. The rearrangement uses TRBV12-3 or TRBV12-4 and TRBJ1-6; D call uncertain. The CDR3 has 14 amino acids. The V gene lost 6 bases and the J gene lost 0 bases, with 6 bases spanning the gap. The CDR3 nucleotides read TGTGCCAGCAGAACGAGCTCCTATAATTCACCCCTCCACTTT. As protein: CASRTSSYNSPLHF.

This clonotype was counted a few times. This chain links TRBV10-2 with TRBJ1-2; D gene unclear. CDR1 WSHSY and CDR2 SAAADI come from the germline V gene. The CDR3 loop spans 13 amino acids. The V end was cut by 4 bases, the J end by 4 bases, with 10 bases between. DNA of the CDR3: TGCGCCAGCAGTGCCGGAGTCGGCTATGGCTACACCTTC. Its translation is CASSAGVGYGYTF.

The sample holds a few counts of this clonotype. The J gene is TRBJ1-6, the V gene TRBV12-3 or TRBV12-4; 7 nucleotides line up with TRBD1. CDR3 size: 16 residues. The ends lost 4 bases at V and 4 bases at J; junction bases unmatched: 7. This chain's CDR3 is CASSSRQGAYNSPLHF. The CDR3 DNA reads TGTGCCAGCAGTTCTAGACAGGGAGCGTATAATTCACCCCTCCACTTT.

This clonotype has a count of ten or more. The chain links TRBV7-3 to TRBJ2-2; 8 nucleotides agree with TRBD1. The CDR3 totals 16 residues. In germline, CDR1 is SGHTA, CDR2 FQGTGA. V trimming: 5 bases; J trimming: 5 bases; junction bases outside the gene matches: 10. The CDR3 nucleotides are TGTGCCAGCAGCCCAACCGGGACAGGAAGGACCGGGGAGCTGTTTTTT. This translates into CASSPTGTGRTGELFF.

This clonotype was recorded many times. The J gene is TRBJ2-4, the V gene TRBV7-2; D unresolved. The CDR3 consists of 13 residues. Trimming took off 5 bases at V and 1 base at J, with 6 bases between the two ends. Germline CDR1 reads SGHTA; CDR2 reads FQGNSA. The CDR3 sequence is CASSTPAKNIQYF. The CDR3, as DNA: TGTGCCAGCAGCACCCCCGCCAAAAACATTCAGTACTTC.

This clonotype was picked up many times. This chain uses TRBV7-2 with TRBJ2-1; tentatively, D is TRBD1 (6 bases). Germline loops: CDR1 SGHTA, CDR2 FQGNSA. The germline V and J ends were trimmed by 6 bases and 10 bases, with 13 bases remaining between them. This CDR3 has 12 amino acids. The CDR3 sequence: CASSQPQGEQFF. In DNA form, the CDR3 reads TGTGCCAGCAGTCAACCCCAGGGGGAGCAGTTCTTC.

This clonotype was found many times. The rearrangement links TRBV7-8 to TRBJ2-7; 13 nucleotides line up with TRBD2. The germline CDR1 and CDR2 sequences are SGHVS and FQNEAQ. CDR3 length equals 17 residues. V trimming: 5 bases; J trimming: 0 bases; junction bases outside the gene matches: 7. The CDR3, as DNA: TGTGCCAGCAGCACGGGACTAGCGGGGATTAGCTCCTACGAGCAGTACTTC. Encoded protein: CASSTGLAGISSYEQYF.

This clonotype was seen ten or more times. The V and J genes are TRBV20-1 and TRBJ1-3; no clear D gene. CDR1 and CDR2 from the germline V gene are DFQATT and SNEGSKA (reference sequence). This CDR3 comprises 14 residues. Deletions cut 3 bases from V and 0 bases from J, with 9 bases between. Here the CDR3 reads CSARIEDSGNTIYF. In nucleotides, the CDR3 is TGCAGTGCTAGGATAGAAGACTCTGGAAACACCATATATTTT.

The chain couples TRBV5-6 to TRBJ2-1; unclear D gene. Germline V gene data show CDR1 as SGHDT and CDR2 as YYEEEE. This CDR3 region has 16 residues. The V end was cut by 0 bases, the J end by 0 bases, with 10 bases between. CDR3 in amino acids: CASSLAAGRSYNEQFF. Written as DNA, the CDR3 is TGTGCCAGCAGCTTGGCCGCAGGCCGCTCCTACAATGAGCAGTTCTTC.